One and the same sample provided the 19 T cell receptor beta chains below, sequenced in a study of blood T cell repertoires in COVID-19. Repertoires were generated with immunoSEQ multiplex PCR, while TCRdb's copy carries only in-frame clones and drops some. The repertoire holds hundreds of thousands of clones, with 89% as singletons. What was sequenced was PBMCs or T cells enriched from blood (not recorded which). These receptors originate from a woman in her 40s who had recovered from COVID-19.

The V gene is TRBV14, the J gene TRBJ1-1; 8 nucleotides align to TRBD1. The CDR3 sequence is 16 residues long. Germline V gene sequence: CDR1 SGHDN, CDR2 FVKESK. V dropped 5 bases and J dropped 0; count of bases not matched to a gene: 8. This chain's CDR3 is CASSYDRGVMNTEAFF. CDR3 in DNA: TGTGCCAGCAGCTACGACAGGGGCGTTATGAACACTGAAGCTTTCTTT.

The chain couples TRBV29-1 to TRBJ1-2; 10 bases line up with TRBD1. Germline lookup yields CDR1 SQVTM and CDR2 ANQGSEA. The V gene end was trimmed by 1 base and the J gene end by 8 bases; junction bases not matched to a gene: 10. The CDR3 is 15 amino acids. The CDR3 DNA sequence: TGCAGCGTTGAAGGATCGGGGGACAGGGGACGAGGCTACACCTTC. Translating it yields CSVEGSGDRGRGYTF. The full variable domain, completed using reference TRBV29-1 and TRBJ1-2, is SAVISQKPSRDICQRGTSLTIQCQVDSQVTMMFWYRQQPGQSLTLIATANQGSEATYESGFVIDKFPISRPNLTFSTLTVSNMSPEDSSIYLCSVEGSGDRGRGYTFGSGTRLTVV.

The J gene is TRBJ1-4, the V gene TRBV7-9, with TRBD1 identical over 7 bases. The germline V gene encodes CDR1 SEHNR and CDR2 FQNEAQ (reference sequence). The CDR3 runs 14 residues. J gave up 4 bases and V 6 bases, and 5 bases lay outside the gene matches. DNA for the CDR3: TGTGCCAGCAGGCCAGGGGGGTTTAATGAAAAACTGTTTTTT. Protein: CASRPGGFNEKLFF. Combining the CDR3 with reference TRBV7-9 and TRBJ1-4 gives the whole variable domain DTGVSQNPRHKITKRGQNVTFRCDPISEHNRLYWYRQTLGQGPEFLTYFQNEAQLEKSRLLSDRFSAERPKGSFSTLEIQRTEQGDSAMYLCASRPGGFNEKLFFGSGTQLSVL.

V is TRBV5-1 and J is TRBJ2-7; 9 bases map to TRBD1. CDR1 SGHRS and CDR2 YFSETQ come from the germline V gene. V lost 7 bases and J lost 2; bases outside the gene matches: 7. The CDR3 sequence is 14 residues long. CDR3: CASQGGTGTYEQYF. As DNA, the CDR3 is TGCGCCAGCCAGGGAGGGACAGGGACCTACGAGCAGTACTTC.

V is TRBV15 and J is TRBJ1-5; no clear D gene. V lost 0 bases, J lost 11 bases, and 8 bases lay in between. The germline gives CDR1 LNHNV, CDR2 YYDKDF (reference sequence). The CDR3 length is 12 residues. CDR3: CATSRDGRAQHF. Written as DNA, the CDR3 is TGTGCCACCAGCAGAGATGGGAGGGCCCAGCATTTT.

This sequence joins TRBV2 and TRBJ2-5; 9 bases align to TRBD1. Germline CDR1 and CDR2: SNHLY and FYNNEI. The CDR3 loop spans 14 amino acids. With V trimmed by 5 bases and J by 5 bases, 6 bases remained unmatched. CDR3 nucleotides: TGTGCCAGCAGTTCCGGGACAGGGCGGGAGACCCAGTACTTC. Amino acid sequence: CASSSGTGRETQYF.

This chain connects TRBV11-3 to TRBJ2-2; D is possibly TRBD1 (6 bases). This CDR3 is 16 amino acids long. V was shortened by 0 bases and J by 4 bases, with 12 bases between the two germline ends. Germline CDR1 SGHNT, CDR2 YENEEA. The CDR3 region has the DNA TGTGCCAGCAGCTTAGATAACAGGGCGACCACCGGGGAGCTGTTTTTT. Translating it yields CASSLDNRATTGELFF.

A word on this clone: Compared with germline, one end of the junction differs, possibly owing to a read error. This chain connects TRBV7-7 to TRBJ2-2; possible D gene TRBD1, 6 bases. The CDR3 has 16 residues. Per the germline V gene, CDR1 is SSHAT and CDR2 is FNYEAQ (reference sequence). The DNA for the CDR3 is TGTGCTAGCAGCTTAGCGAGGGGGTCCGACACCGGGGAGCTGTTTTTT. Translating gives CASSLARGSDTGELFF.

The V and J genes are TRBV14 and TRBJ2-3, with unresolved D. V gave up 0 bases and J gave up 5 bases, with 12 bases separating them. The CDR3 is 15 amino acids. The germline V gene encodes CDR1 SGHDN and CDR2 FVKESK. The CDR3 coding sequence is TGTGCCAGCAGCCAAGATAAACTCCCGGGAGATACGCAGTATTTT. Its translation: CASSQDKLPGDTQYF.

The chain recombines TRBV6-2 or TRBV6-3 with TRBJ1-1, with a tentative D call TRBD1 (6 bases). The germline V gene encodes CDR1 MNHEY and CDR2 SVGEGT. Trimming cost V 4 bases and J 7 bases, with 19 bases left between them. CDR3 length: 15 residues. In DNA form, the CDR3 reads TGTGCCAGCAGTTTCACCGTTAGGGGGAAGAGTGAAGCTTTCTTT. This codes for CASSFTVRGKSEAFF.

The chain links TRBV5-8 to TRBJ2-1; D may be TRBD2 (6 bases). Looked up from germline, CDR1 is SGHTS and CDR2 is YDEGEE. Trimming stripped 4 bases from V and 2 bases from J, with 16 bases between. The CDR3 is 16 residues long. The CDR3 loop is CASSPGVSGPYNEQFF. CDR3 sequence (DNA): TGTGCCAGCAGCCCGGGGGTGTCGGGACCCTACAATGAGCAGTTCTTC.

The genes are TRBV28 and TRBJ2-7; possibly TRBD1 for D (6 bases). V dropped 8 bases and J dropped 4 bases, with 18 bases sitting between them. Germline lookup yields CDR1 MDHEN and CDR2 SYDVKM. The CDR3 spans 14 residues. The CDR3 nucleotides read TGTGCCAGCCAACCGATGGACAGCATATACGAGCAGTACTTC. Translation: CASQPMDSIYEQYF.

This chain links TRBV24-1 with TRBJ2-4; TRBD1 might be the D (6 bases). V was clipped by 8 bases and J by 9 bases, with 16 bases between them. The V gene's germline CDR1 is KGHDR and CDR2 SFDVKD. The CDR3 loop spans 13 amino acids. CDR3 in amino acids: CATNLQGYCIQYF. In DNA form, the CDR3 reads TGTGCCACCAATCTGCAGGGGTACTGCATTCAGTACTTC.

CDR3 DNA sequence: TGCGCCAGCAGCTCTCAACAGGGGCCTGAAGCTTTCTTT. It encodes CASSSQQGPEAFF. The genes are TRBV5-1 and TRBJ1-1; 7 bases are shared with TRBD1. Germline V gene sequence: CDR1 SGHRS, CDR2 YFSETQ. The CDR3 has 13 amino acids. The V segment lost 3 bases and the J segment 6 bases; nucleotides outside the gene matches: 5.

V gene TRBV10-3 combines with J gene TRBJ2-3, with 7 bases lining up with TRBD1. CDR1 is ENHRY, CDR2 SYGVKD, per germline. Germline trimming cut 10 bases from V and 0 bases from J; bases unmatched to any gene: 10. The CDR3 contains 15 residues. The CDR3 sequence is CATTWTGSSTDTQYF. CDR3 DNA sequence: TGTGCCACCACCTGGACAGGTTCTAGCACAGATACGCAGTATTTT.

This chain connects TRBV4-3 to TRBJ1-6; 7 bases are a match to TRBD1. CDR1 and CDR2 from the germline V gene are LGHNA and YSLEER. The CDR3 covers 16 residues. With 3 bases clipped from V and 7 bases from J, the junction kept 9 bases outside the gene matches. The CDR3 DNA is TGCGCCAGCAGCCAGAGTGTGGACAGGTGGAATTCACCCCTCCACTTT. The encoded protein is CASSQSVDRWNSPLHF.

The chain combines TRBV2 with TRBJ1-6; 9 bases align to TRBD1. V lost 4 bases to trimming and J lost 1 base; unmatched junction nucleotides: 2. This CDR3 is built from 16 residues. CDR1 is SNHLY, CDR2 FYNNEI, per germline. The CDR3: CASSGDRVSYNSPLHF. CDR3 bases: TGTGCCAGCAGTGGGGACAGGGTATCCTATAATTCACCCCTCCACTTT.

Relative to its sample, this clone is medium-sized. The chain couples TRBV9 to TRBJ2-2, with D possibly TRBD2 on 5 matching bases. CDR3 length: 13 amino acids. V was trimmed by 1 base and J by 7 bases, leaving 8 bases between them. Germline-derived CDR1 and CDR2 are SGDLS and YYNGEE. The CDR3 nucleotides read TGTGCCAGCAGCGTACCCGGAGGCGGGGAGCTGTTTTTT. Translated: CASSVPGGGELFF.

This clone was detected once. The chain links TRBV12-3 or TRBV12-4 to TRBJ2-3, with unresolved D. The V and J ends lost 6 bases and 0 bases respectively, with 4 bases between them. The CDR3 consists of 12 residues. The CDR3 spells CASSRSTDTQYF. The DNA for the CDR3 is TGTGCCAGCAGCCGGAGCACAGATACGCAGTATTTT.